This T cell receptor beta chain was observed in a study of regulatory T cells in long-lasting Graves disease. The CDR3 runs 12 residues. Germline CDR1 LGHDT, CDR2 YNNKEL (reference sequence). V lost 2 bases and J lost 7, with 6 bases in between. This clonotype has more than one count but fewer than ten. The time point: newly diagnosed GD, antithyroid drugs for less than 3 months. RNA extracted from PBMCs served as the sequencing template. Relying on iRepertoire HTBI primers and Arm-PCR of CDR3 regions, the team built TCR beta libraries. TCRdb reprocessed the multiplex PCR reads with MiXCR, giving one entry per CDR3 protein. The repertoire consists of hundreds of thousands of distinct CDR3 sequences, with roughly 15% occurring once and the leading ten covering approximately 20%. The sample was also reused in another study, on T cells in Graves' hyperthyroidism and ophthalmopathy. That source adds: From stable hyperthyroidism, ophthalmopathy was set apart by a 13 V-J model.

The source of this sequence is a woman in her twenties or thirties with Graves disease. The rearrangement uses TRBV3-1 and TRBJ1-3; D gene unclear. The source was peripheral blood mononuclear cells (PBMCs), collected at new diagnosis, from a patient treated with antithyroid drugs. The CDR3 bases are TGTGCCAGCAGCCAAAGGGAGAACACCATATATTTT. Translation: CASSQRENTIYF.